There are a few counts of the clone carrying this T cell receptor (beta chain). Antigen specificity is unknown. This sample's time point: after neoadjuvant nivolumab, at surgical resection. This CDR3 spans 15 amino acids. The V end lost 0 bases, the J end lost 0 bases, and 8 bases lay between the germline ends. Germline lookup yields CDR1 SGHAT and CDR2 FQNNGV. Some clones are missing from TCRdb's copy, which holds only in-frame ones; the method was immunoSEQ multiplex PCR. The profile shows tens of thousands of clones, 35% to 50% of them singletons. This sample is part of a study of neoadjuvant anti-PD-1 for oral cavity cancer. Across the study: Before surgery, most patients got three to four biweekly 3 mg/kg nivolumab doses. Whole-study findings and limits: Each response group had just a few patients in TCR analyses.

This material consisted of tumor tissue, taken after nivolumab (anti-PD-1) treatment. This sequence was found in a person aged 35 to 85 with oral cavity squamous cell carcinoma. The chain uses TRBV11-2 and TRBJ2-5; D might be TRBD2 (6 bases). The CDR3 DNA reads as TGTGCCAGCAGCTTAGATGGGGGGTACCAAGAGACCCAGTACTTC. It yields the protein CASSLDGGYQETQYF.